The rows below give T cell receptor beta chains drawn from one sample of a study of T-cell memory formation after mild COVID-19. TCRdb passed the 5' RACE reads through MiXCR, listing each CDR3 protein once. Of more than 250,000 distinct CDR3 sequences detected, roughly 15% appear once; the ten largest clones hold around 23%. The sample consisted of PBMCs or a T cell subset sorted from them (not recorded which). These receptors all come from a man in his late teens or twenties who had mild COVID-19 (a few samples of this study predate the infection). Cell type and time point are not known. Each CDR3 is given with its conserved first and last residue. A D gene is named only where the DNA matches it firmly. Clone size is given for some rows only: seen once, a few or many times, or a class if the clone is expanded.

clone_size: -; d_call: -; j_call: TRBJ2-7; v_call: TRBV19; cdr3_nt: TGTGCCAGTAGTGAAGGGGACTCCTACGAGCAGTACTTC; cdr3_aa: CASSEGDSYEQYF
clone_size: few; d_call: TRBD2; j_call: TRBJ2-3; v_call: TRBV5-1; cdr3_nt: TGCGCCAGCAGCCCGGGAGGCGTTACAGAGAGCACAGATACGCAGTATTTT; cdr3_aa: CASSPGGVTESTDTQYF
clone_size: -; d_call: -; j_call: TRBJ2-7; v_call: TRBV11-2; cdr3_nt: TGTGCCAGCAGCTTAAATAGTTACAGGGACGAGCAGTACTTC; cdr3_aa: CASSLNSYRDEQYF
clone_size: -; d_call: TRBD1; j_call: TRBJ2-7; v_call: TRBV5-1; cdr3_nt: TGCGCCAGCAGCCCGACGGGACAGCACTCCTACGAGCAGTACTTC; cdr3_aa: CASSPTGQHSYEQYF
clone_size: few; d_call: -; j_call: TRBJ2-1; v_call: TRBV20-1; cdr3_nt: TGCAGTGCTAGCGGGGGGCAATCCTACAATGAGCAGTTCTTC; cdr3_aa: CSASGGQSYNEQFF
clone_size: -; d_call: -; j_call: TRBJ2-4; v_call: TRBV12-3/TRBV12-4; cdr3_nt: TGTGCCAGCAGTGGCTATTACAAAAACATTCAGTACTTC; cdr3_aa: CASSGYYKNIQYF
clone_size: -; d_call: TRBD2; j_call: TRBJ2-5; v_call: TRBV4-3; cdr3_nt: TGCGCCAGCAGCCCGGGACTAGCGGAGACTACCCAGTACTTC; cdr3_aa: CASSPGLAETTQYF
clone_size: few; d_call: -; j_call: TRBJ2-3; v_call: TRBV24-1; cdr3_nt: TGTGCCACCAGTGATCCCCCCAGGACAGATACGCAGTATTTT; cdr3_aa: CATSDPPRTDTQYF
clone_size: -; d_call: TRBD1; j_call: TRBJ2-7; v_call: TRBV19; cdr3_nt: TGTGCCAGTAGTATTGGGGCAGGGGGCTCCTACGAGCAGTACTTC; cdr3_aa: CASSIGAGGSYEQYF
clone_size: few; d_call: TRBD2; j_call: TRBJ2-5; v_call: TRBV28; cdr3_nt: TGTGCCAGCAACCCCGGGGGGGGCCAAGAGACCCAGTACTTC; cdr3_aa: CASNPGGGQETQYF
clone_size: few; d_call: -; j_call: TRBJ1-1; v_call: TRBV6-5; cdr3_nt: TGTGCCAGCAGTTACTCGCCGGGAGGCACCACTGAAGCTTTCTTT; cdr3_aa: CASSYSPGGTTEAFF
clone_size: few; d_call: -; j_call: TRBJ1-1; v_call: TRBV7-9; cdr3_nt: TGTGCCAGCAGCACGAGAGGGGGGAACACTGAAGCTTTCTTT; cdr3_aa: CASSTRGGNTEAFF
clone_size: few; d_call: TRBD1; j_call: TRBJ2-1; v_call: TRBV28; cdr3_nt: TGTGCCAGCACGGTCTCTGGTAGGGGGCTCAATGAGCAGTTCTTC; cdr3_aa: CASTVSGRGLNEQFF
clone_size: few; d_call: -; j_call: TRBJ2-7; v_call: TRBV12-3/TRBV12-4; cdr3_nt: TGTGCCAGCAGTTTACAAGGGCAGCAGGGAGAGCAGTACTTC; cdr3_aa: CASSLQGQQGEQYF
clone_size: -; d_call: TRBD1; j_call: TRBJ1-4; v_call: TRBV3-1; cdr3_nt: TGTGCCAGCAGCCGATGGACAGGGGATGATGAAAAACTGTTTTTT; cdr3_aa: CASSRWTGDDEKLFF
clone_size: few; d_call: -; j_call: TRBJ2-3; v_call: TRBV10-3; cdr3_nt: TGTGCCATCAGTGGAGGATCAGGACACACTAGCACAGATACGCAGTATTTT; cdr3_aa: CAISGGSGHTSTDTQYF
clone_size: -; d_call: -; j_call: TRBJ1-5; v_call: TRBV4-1; cdr3_nt: TGCGCCAGCAGCCAAGGCCCCAAAACAGCCCAGCATTTT; cdr3_aa: CASSQGPKTAQHF
clone_size: few; d_call: -; j_call: TRBJ2-1; v_call: TRBV7-3; cdr3_nt: TGTGCCAGCAGCTTAAGGGGCGGGTACAATGAGCAGTTCTTC; cdr3_aa: CASSLRGGYNEQFF
clone_size: -; d_call: -; j_call: TRBJ1-1; v_call: TRBV14; cdr3_nt: TGTGCCAGCAGCCAAAGGCCGGCGGTGAACACTGAAGCTTTCTTT; cdr3_aa: CASSQRPAVNTEAFF
clone_size: -; d_call: -; j_call: TRBJ1-2; v_call: TRBV12-3/TRBV12-4; cdr3_nt: TGTGCCAGCAGTTTGACAGCGAGAAACTATGGCTACACCTTC; cdr3_aa: CASSLTARNYGYTF
clone_size: -; d_call: TRBD1; j_call: TRBJ1-4; v_call: TRBV2; cdr3_nt: TGTGCCAGCACGGGACAGGGTGGCTATGAAAAACTGTTTTTT; cdr3_aa: CASTGQGGYEKLFF
clone_size: few; d_call: -; j_call: TRBJ2-3; v_call: TRBV12-3/TRBV12-4; cdr3_nt: TGTGCCAGCAGCCTTAACGGTGGGGGGCCAGATACGCAGTATTTT; cdr3_aa: CASSLNGGGPDTQYF
clone_size: -; d_call: -; j_call: TRBJ1-2; v_call: TRBV28; cdr3_nt: TGTGCCAGCAGTTTAATAACAGAGAATGGCTACACCTTC; cdr3_aa: CASSLITENGYTF
clone_size: -; d_call: -; j_call: TRBJ2-5; v_call: TRBV27; cdr3_nt: TGTGCCAGCAGTTTTTTAGGGCCACAAGAGACCCAGTACTTC; cdr3_aa: CASSFLGPQETQYF
clone_size: -; d_call: -; j_call: TRBJ1-2; v_call: TRBV29-1; cdr3_nt: TGCAGCGTTGAAGTGGGGAACTCCTATGGCTACACCTTC; cdr3_aa: CSVEVGNSYGYTF